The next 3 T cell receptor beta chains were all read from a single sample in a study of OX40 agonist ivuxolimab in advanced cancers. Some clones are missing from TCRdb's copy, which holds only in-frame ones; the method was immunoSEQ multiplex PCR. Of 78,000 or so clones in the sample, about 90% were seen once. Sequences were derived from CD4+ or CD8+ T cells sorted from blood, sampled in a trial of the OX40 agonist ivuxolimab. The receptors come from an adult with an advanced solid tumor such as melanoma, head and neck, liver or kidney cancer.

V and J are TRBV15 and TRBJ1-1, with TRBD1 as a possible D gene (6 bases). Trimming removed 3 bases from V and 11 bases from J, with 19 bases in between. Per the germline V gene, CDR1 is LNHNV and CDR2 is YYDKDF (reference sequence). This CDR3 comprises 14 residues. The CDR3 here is CATSSSRTAGKAFF. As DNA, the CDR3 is TGTGCCACCAGCAGTTCCCGGACAGCGGGAAAGGCTTTCTTT.

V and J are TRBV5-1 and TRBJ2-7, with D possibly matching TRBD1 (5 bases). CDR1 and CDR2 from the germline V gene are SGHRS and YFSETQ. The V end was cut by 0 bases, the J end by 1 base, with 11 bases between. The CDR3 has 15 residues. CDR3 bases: TGCGCCAGCAGCTTGGCCGACTCAGGGTCCTACGAGCAGTACTTC. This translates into CASSLADSGSYEQYF.

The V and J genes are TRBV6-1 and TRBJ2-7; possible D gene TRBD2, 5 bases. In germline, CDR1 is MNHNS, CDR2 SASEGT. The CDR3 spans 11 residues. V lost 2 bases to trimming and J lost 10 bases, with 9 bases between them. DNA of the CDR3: TGTGCCAGCAGTGAAACGCGGGCCCAGTACTTC. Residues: CASSETRAQYF.